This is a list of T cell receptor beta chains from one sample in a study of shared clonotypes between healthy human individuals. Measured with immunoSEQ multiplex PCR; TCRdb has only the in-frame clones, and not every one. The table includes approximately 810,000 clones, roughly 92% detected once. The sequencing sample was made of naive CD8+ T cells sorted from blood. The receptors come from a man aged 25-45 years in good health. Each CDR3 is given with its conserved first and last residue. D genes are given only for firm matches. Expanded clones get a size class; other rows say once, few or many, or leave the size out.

CDR3: CASSLSGGWETQYF
DNA: TGCGCCAGCAGCTTGTCTGGGGGCTGGGAGACCCAGTACTTC
size: .
V: TRBV5-1
D: .
J: TRBJ2-5

CDR3: CASSQEPWGADGYTF
DNA: TGCGCCAGCAGCCAAGAGCCGTGGGGGGCGGATGGCTACACCTTC
size: .
V: TRBV4-1
D: .
J: TRBJ1-2

CDR3: CASSLAPGRGTDTQYF
DNA: TGTGCCAGCAGCTTGGCCCCAGGGAGGGGCACAGATACGCAGTATTTT
size: .
V: TRBV7-9
D: TRBD2
J: TRBJ2-3

CDR3: CASSTERGASYEQYF
DNA: TGTGCCAGCAGTACTGAGCGGGGGGCTTCCTACGAGCAGTACTTC
size: .
V: TRBV28
D: TRBD2
J: TRBJ2-7

CDR3: CASRLPSGTGDFQTQYF
DNA: TGTGCCAGCAGGTTACCAAGCGGGACAGGGGATTTTCAGACCCAGTACTTC
size: .
V: TRBV7-9
D: TRBD1
J: TRBJ2-5

CDR3: CARRPPFSGTQTYEQYF
DNA: TGTGCCAGAAGACCACCTTTCTCCGGGACTCAAACCTACGAGCAGTACTTC
size: .
V: TRBV5-3
D: .
J: TRBJ2-7

CDR3: CASRAGQGGRETQYF
DNA: TGTGCCAGCAGAGCCGGACAGGGGGGAAGGGAGACCCAGTACTTC
size: .
V: TRBV2
D: TRBD1
J: TRBJ2-5

CDR3: CASSSEGRSNNEQFF
DNA: TGTGCCAGCAGCTCTGAGGGACGGTCCAACAATGAGCAGTTCTTC
size: .
V: TRBV5-6
D: .
J: TRBJ2-1

CDR3: CASSESLAGGFYNIQYF
DNA: TGTGCCAGCAGTGAAAGTCTTGCGGGAGGGTTTTACAACATTCAGTACTTC
size: .
V: TRBV6-1
D: TRBD2
J: TRBJ2-4

CDR3: CASSPLPGLAAPEQFF
DNA: TGTGCCAGCTCACCCTTACCGGGACTAGCGGCCCCCGAGCAGTTCTTC
size: .
V: TRBV18
D: TRBD2
J: TRBJ2-1

CDR3: CASSATGSGNEKLFF
DNA: TGTGCCAGCAGCGCTACGGGGAGCGGTAATGAAAAACTGTTTTTT
size: .
V: TRBV9
D: .
J: TRBJ1-4

CDR3: CASSQSPGNGQPQHF
DNA: TGTGCCAGCAGCCAATCGCCGGGGAATGGCCAGCCCCAGCATTTT
size: .
V: TRBV16
D: .
J: TRBJ1-5

CDR3: CASSQRRTNEKLFF
DNA: TGTGCCAGCTCACAAAGAAGAACTAATGAAAAACTGTTTTTT
size: .
V: TRBV18
D: .
J: TRBJ1-4

CDR3: CASRGTGARNQPQHF
DNA: TGCGCCAGCAGGGGGACGGGGGCGCGCAATCAGCCCCAGCATTTT
size: .
V: TRBV4-3
D: .
J: TRBJ1-5

CDR3: CASSFPTAASYEQYF
DNA: TGTGCCAGCAGCTTCCCGACAGCGGCTTCCTACGAGCAGTACTTC
size: .
V: TRBV7-9
D: .
J: TRBJ2-7

CDR3: CASSFASGSSYEQYF
DNA: TGTGCCAGCAGCTTTGCGTCAGGGAGCTCCTACGAGCAGTACTTC
size: .
V: TRBV11-2
D: .
J: TRBJ2-7

CDR3: CAISETTGGAGYGYTF
DNA: TGTGCCATCAGTGAGACAACAGGGGGCGCGGGCTATGGCTACACCTTC
size: once
V: TRBV10-3
D: TRBD1
J: TRBJ1-2

CDR3: CASSPDRGTEAFF
DNA: TGCGCCAGCAGCCCAGACAGAGGCACTGAAGCTTTCTTT
size: .
V: TRBV5-1
D: .
J: TRBJ1-1

CDR3: CASTPSVGAYEQYF
DNA: TGTGCCAGCACCCCAAGTGTCGGGGCCTACGAGCAGTACTTC
size: .
V: TRBV28
D: .
J: TRBJ2-7

CDR3: CASSVGGSTISFQETQYF
DNA: TGTGCCAGCAGCGTAGGGGGTAGCACAATTTCGTTCCAAGAGACCCAGTACTTC
size: .
V: TRBV9
D: .
J: TRBJ2-5

CDR3: CASSVDTGSYEQYF
DNA: TGTGCCAGCAGCGTGGACACCGGCTCCTACGAGCAGTACTTC
size: .
V: TRBV27
D: .
J: TRBJ2-7